The rows below give T cell receptor beta chains drawn from one sample of a study of blood T cells in healthy people across ages. From the 5' RACE reads, TCRdb called clonotypes with MiXCR, one entry per CDR3 protein. The sample carries more than 1,400,000 distinct CDR3 sequences, around 39% recorded once. The sequenced sample was blood. The source is a woman aged 18-30 years in good health. The conserved cysteine and the conserved F or W are not part of the CDR3 here. Fields, in order: V gene, clone size, CDR3 protein. Part of the rows lack a size; the others show once, few, many or a class for expanded clones.

TRBV6-5	.	ASSPGAGLREQY
TRBV29-1	few	SVASEGHSNQPQH
TRBV9	.	ASSPGLTTYEQY
TRBV4-1	once	ASSQDSRASGRGGQY
TRBV12-3/TRBV12-4	many	ASSPRQRTDTQY
TRBV5-1	few	ASSSGTDDYGYT
TRBV20-1	.	SARDRAYNEQY
TRBV12-3/TRBV12-4	few	ASKSPSYEQY
TRBV20-1	.	SAGVGQGARYGYT
TRBV10-3	many	AITQGRYTDTQY
TRBV6-1	many	ASSELRGEQF
TRBV12-5	few	ASADRQGNEQF
TRBV11-2	few	ASSLLAGVPSSYNEQF
TRBV5-1	few	ASSLVGQGLGDEQY
TRBV5-1	.	ASSLVASGNNEQY
TRBV9	.	ASSVALPSTDMQY
TRBV4-2	.	ATMDSYSYEQY
TRBV12-3/TRBV12-4	few	ASDGAGGGYT
TRBV2	.	ASSVRVGEAF
TRBV7-3	few	ASSLTSWGYNEQF